The next 21 T cell receptor beta chains were all read from a single sample in a study of shared clonotypes between healthy human individuals. The protocol was immunoSEQ multiplex PCR, while the TCRdb copy is restricted to in-frame clones and leaves out a portion. Among 1,400,000 or so clones listed, approximately 98.5% were seen once. The sequencing input was naive CD4+ T cells sorted from blood. Subset indicated: CD45RA+ positively selected. The receptors were gathered from a man aged 25 to 45 in good health.

The count of this clone is one. The chain joins TRBV19 to TRBJ1-1; 7 bases align to TRBD1. The junction had 3 bases not matched to a gene; V was cut back by 7 bases and J by 1 base. CDR1 and CDR2 from the germline V gene are LNHDA and SQIVND (reference sequence). The CDR3 runs 13 residues. The CDR3 region is CASTRTGNTEAFF. In nucleotides, the CDR3 is TGTGCCAGTACCCGGACAGGGAACACTGAAGCTTTCTTT. Based on the CDR3 plus reference TRBV19 and TRBJ1-1, the full variable domain is DGGITQSPKYLFRKEGQNVTLSCEQNLNHDAMYWYRQDPGQGLRLIYYSQIVNDFQKGDIAEGYSVSREKKESFPLTVTSAQKNPTAFYLCASTRTGNTEAFFGQGTRLTVV.

CDR3 sequence (DNA): TGTGCCACCACCGTCGACCCTAGCACAGATACGCAGTATTTT. Translated: CATTVDPSTDTQYF. The chain carries TRBV15 and TRBJ2-3; D gene ambiguous. There are 14 residues in the CDR3. V lost 7 bases and J 0 bases, leaving 11 bases between the germline ends. Germline CDR1 LNHNV, CDR2 YYDKDF (reference sequence). The whole variable domain, filled in from reference TRBV15 and TRBJ2-3, reads DAMVIQNPRYQVTQFGKPVTLSCSQTLNHNVMYWYQQKSSQAPKLLFHYYDKDFNNEADTPDNFQSRRPNTSFCFLDIRSPGLGDTAMYLCATTVDPSTDTQYFGPGTRLTVL.

The J gene is TRBJ1-1, the V gene TRBV9; 8 bases match TRBD1. Germline loops: CDR1 SGDLS, CDR2 YYNGEE. The CDR3 is 15 residues long. The V segment lost 3 bases and the J segment 2 bases; nucleotides outside the gene matches: 6. In nucleotides, the CDR3 is TGTGCCAGCAGCGCCACAGGGGGGGTAAACACTGAAGCTTTCTTT. Translation gives CASSATGGVNTEAFF.

This clone was counted once. The rearrangement links TRBV5-4 to TRBJ2-1; TRBD2 matches at 8 bases. Losses at the gene ends were 0 bases for V and 8 bases for J; bases not matched to a gene: 7. The germline V gene encodes CDR1 SGHNT and CDR2 YYREEE (reference sequence). The CDR3 extends over 15 amino acids. The CDR3 nucleotides read TGTGCCAGCAGCTTGGCTGCGGGAGGTCGGGATGAGCAGTTCTTC. Encoded protein: CASSLAAGGRDEQFF.

The chain uses TRBV7-9 and TRBJ2-1; TRBD2 matches 7 bases. V lost 2 bases to trimming and J lost 15 bases; unmatched junction nucleotides: 7. CDR1 and CDR2 from the germline V gene are SEHNR and FQNEAQ (reference sequence). The CDR3 extends over 12 amino acids. CDR3 sequence: CASSLSGRKRFF. The CDR3 DNA reads as TGTGCCAGCAGCTTATCCGGGAGGAAGCGGTTCTTC. Supplemented by reference TRBV7-9 and TRBJ2-1, the full variable domain reads DTGVSQNPRHKITKRGQNVTFRCDPISEHNRLYWYRQTLGQGPEFLTYFQNEAQLEKSRLLSDRFSAERPKGSFSTLEIQRTEQGDSAMYLCASSLSGRKRFFGPGTRLTVL.

This clone was seen a single time. The CDR3 DNA reads as TGTGCCAGCAGCTTGGGCCAAGAAAAACTGTTTTTT. It translates to CASSLGQEKLFF. The chain employs TRBV5-6 and TRBJ1-4; D not certain. This CDR3 contains 12 residues. Germline V CDR1 and CDR2: SGHDT, YYEEEE. V was pared by 0 bases and J by 8 bases, with 5 bases between.

This clone was seen just once. This chain joins TRBV7-9 and TRBJ2-4; 7 nucleotides match TRBD2. CDR3 length equals 16 residues. Per the germline V gene, CDR1 is SEHNR and CDR2 is FQNEAQ (reference sequence). With V trimmed by 6 bases and J by 5 bases, 13 bases remained unmatched. DNA of the CDR3: TGTGCCAGCAGTTCACCGACTAGCACGTCTGAAAACATTCAGTACTTC. It is translated as CASSSPTSTSENIQYF.

Worth noting for this clone: This sample includes further DNA sequences coding for the same CDR3. This chain connects TRBV29-1 to TRBJ1-5, with D possibly being TRBD1 (5 bases). This CDR3 spans 12 amino acids. The V gene lost 7 bases and the J gene lost 4 bases, with 11 bases spanning the gap. Germline values: CDR1 SQVTM, CDR2 ANQGSEA. CDR3 in amino acids: CSAGTGNQPQHF. For the CDR3, the DNA is TGCAGCGCGGGGACGGGAAATCAGCCCCAGCATTTT. Complete variable domain (other parts from reference TRBV29-1 and TRBJ1-5): SAVISQKPSRDICQRGTSLTIQCQVDSQVTMMFWYRQQPGQSLTLIATANQGSEATYESGFVIDKFPISRPNLTFSTLTVSNMSPEDSSIYLCSAGTGNQPQHFGDGTRLSIL.

The rearrangement uses TRBV7-6 and TRBJ2-2; D is possibly TRBD2 (7 bases). CDR1 is SGHVS, CDR2 FNYEAQ, per germline. The CDR3 has 14 residues. The germline V and J ends were trimmed by 5 bases and 3 bases, with 10 bases remaining between them. CDR3 in amino acids: CASSSGTYTGELFF. The CDR3, as DNA: TGTGCCAGCAGCAGCGGGACATACACCGGGGAGCTGTTTTTT.

The V call is TRBV5-1, the J call TRBJ1-1; D gene ambiguous. Germline CDR1 is SGHRS and CDR2 is YFSETQ. The germline V and J ends were trimmed by 6 bases and 2 bases, with 14 bases remaining between them. The CDR3 consists of 14 residues. For the CDR3, the DNA is TGCGCCAGCACCCGGACGGCTACTAACACTGAAGCTTTCTTT. Encoded protein: CASTRTATNTEAFF.

The chain carries TRBV19 and TRBJ2-7; perhaps TRBD1 as D (5 bases). V lost 6 bases to trimming and J lost 8 bases, with 17 bases between them. CDR3 size: 13 residues. Looked up from germline, CDR1 is LNHDA and CDR2 is SQIVND (reference sequence). The CDR3 loop reads CASSDRRSSKQYF. The CDR3 DNA reads TGTGCCAGTAGCGACAGACGGTCTAGTAAGCAGTACTTC.

V gene TRBV11-2 combines with J gene TRBJ2-2, with TRBD2 matching 7 bases. CDR3 length equals 14 residues. Germline V lookup: CDR1 SGHAT, CDR2 FQNNGV. The ends lost 5 bases at V and 4 bases at J; junction bases unmatched: 4. CDR3 DNA sequence: TGTGCCAGCAGCCAGCGCGGGGGCACCGGGGAGCTGTTTTTT. Its translation is CASSQRGGTGELFF.

This clone was observed a single time. The rearrangement links TRBV5-5 to TRBJ1-3; no clear D gene. Trimming pared 3 bases from V and 4 bases from J, leaving 14 bases between. This CDR3 is built from 15 residues. The V gene's germline CDR1 is SGHKS and CDR2 YYEKEE (reference sequence). CDR3 in amino acids: CASSSLLGYGNTIYF. The DNA for the CDR3 is TGTGCCAGCAGCTCTCTCCTGGGTTACGGAAACACCATATATTTT. Variable domain in full (rest from reference TRBV5-5 and TRBJ1-3): DAGVTQSPTHLIKTRGQQVTLRCSPISGHKSVSWYQQVLGQGPQFIFQYYEKEERGRGNFPDRFSARQFPNYSSELNVNALLLGDSALYLCASSSLLGYGNTIYFGEGSWLTVV.

The rearrangement uses TRBV2 and TRBJ2-7; TRBD2 matches 7 bases. CDR3 length: 14 amino acids. The J segment lost 0 bases and the V segment lost 4 bases, leaving 3 bases of the junction unmatched. Germline V gene lookup returns CDR1 SNHLY and CDR2 FYNNEI. The CDR3 protein is CASSAGLISYEQYF. The CDR3, as DNA: TGTGCCAGCAGTGCGGGACTAATCTCCTACGAGCAGTACTTC.

As concerns this clone: The same CDR3 can be traced to other DNA sequences in this sample. V gene TRBV5-1 combines with J gene TRBJ1-2; D uncertain. V was shortened by 0 bases and J by 3 bases, with 6 bases between the two germline ends. This CDR3 is built from 13 residues. The germline V gene encodes CDR1 SGHRS and CDR2 YFSETQ. The CDR3 bases are TGCGCCAGCAGCTTGGTGGGCGACTATGGCTACACCTTC. It specifies CASSLVGDYGYTF. Supplemented by reference TRBV5-1 and TRBJ1-2, the full variable domain reads KAGVTQTPRYLIKTRGQQVTLSCSPISGHRSVSWYQQTPGQGLQFLFEYFSETQRNKGNFPGRFSGRQFSNSRSEMNVSTLELGDSALYLCASSLVGDYGYTFGSGTRLTVV.

This clone was seen just once. The chain has TRBV7-9 and TRBJ2-1; 10 bases fit TRBD2. The V gene end was trimmed by 5 bases and the J gene end by 2 bases; junction bases not matched to a gene: 3. The CDR3 is 15 residues long. The germline gives CDR1 SEHNR, CDR2 FQNEAQ (reference sequence). The CDR3 loop reads CASSHSGRAYNEQFF. CDR3 coding DNA: TGTGCCAGCAGCCACAGCGGGAGGGCCTACAATGAGCAGTTCTTC.

The chain joins TRBV5-1 to TRBJ1-3, with D possibly being TRBD1 (6 bases). Germline CDR1 SGHRS, CDR2 YFSETQ. This CDR3 region has 17 residues. The V end lost 0 bases, the J end lost 3 bases, and 16 bases lay between the germline ends. CDR3 sequence reads: CASSLDHGRGLGNTIYF. The CDR3, as DNA: TGCGCCAGCAGCTTGGATCACGGGCGGGGGCTTGGAAACACCATATATTTT.

The gene calls are TRBV27 and TRBJ1-1; D not certain. The V and J ends lost 1 base and 1 base respectively, with 4 bases between them. Per the germline V gene, CDR1 is MNHEY and CDR2 is SMNVEV (reference sequence). This CDR3 spans 13 amino acids. This chain's CDR3 is CASSLLENTEAFF. CDR3 DNA sequence: TGTGCCAGCAGTTTATTAGAGAACACTGAAGCTTTCTTT.

In regard to this clone: The junction differs from germline at one of its ends, possibly a read error. The rearrangement joins TRBV11-2 to TRBJ2-3; TRBD1 is a possible D gene (6 bases). CDR3 length: 15 amino acids. Germline loops: CDR1 SGHAT, CDR2 FQNNGV. The CDR3 is CASSLDRTRTDTQYF. The CDR3 region has the DNA TGTGCCAGCAGCCTAGACAGGACCAGGACAGATACGCAGTATTTT.

The CDR3 loop reads CASSVASGTRYEQYF. The CDR3 DNA reads TGTGCCAGCAGCGTAGCGAGCGGGACCCGCTACGAGCAGTACTTC. This sequence joins TRBV9 and TRBJ2-7; 7 bases match TRBD2. J lost 3 bases, V lost 0 bases, and 6 bases had no gene match. Germline loops: CDR1 SGDLS, CDR2 YYNGEE. The CDR3 extends over 15 amino acids.

The rearrangement uses TRBV10-1 and TRBJ2-7, with a weak D call TRBD1 (6 bases). CDR3 length: 15 residues. Per the germline V gene, CDR1 is WNHNN and CDR2 is SYGVQD (reference sequence). V was pared by 6 bases and J by 2 bases, with 17 bases between. The CDR3: CASSSGRGLAYEQYF. In DNA form, the CDR3 reads TGCGCCAGCAGCTCAGGCAGGGGCTTAGCCTACGAGCAGTACTTC.